Below are 10 T cell receptor beta chains sequenced from a single sample in a study of blood T cell repertoires in COVID-19. Using immunoSEQ multiplex PCR, the repertoire was profiled, and TCRdb retains in-frame clones only, with some absent. The sample has approximately 440,000 clones; around 88% are singletons. Sequenced: peripheral blood. All receptors derive from a woman in her forties or fifties with COVID-19, enrolled during active disease.

Details on this clone: The same CDR3 arises from other DNA sequences in this sample as well. This chain joins TRBV30 and TRBJ1-6; TRBD1 is a possible D gene (6 bases). V was pared by 3 bases and J by 7 bases, with 10 bases between. The CDR3 has 13 residues. Germline V gene lookup returns CDR1 GTSNPN and CDR2 SVGIG (reference sequence). The CDR3 nucleotides read TGTGCCTGGAGCGGCCAGGGGAATTCACCCCTCCACTTT. Protein product: CAWSGQGNSPLHF.

V and J are TRBV2 and TRBJ1-6; 9 nucleotides agree with TRBD1. V shed 8 bases, J shed 9 bases, and the junction held 14 bases outside the gene matches. The CDR3 sequence is 16 residues long. The germline V gene has CDR1 SNHLY and CDR2 FYNNEI. Here the CDR3 reads CASSWERTGEFSPLHF. In DNA form, the CDR3 reads TGTGCCAGCTCCTGGGAACGGACAGGGGAGTTTTCACCCCTCCACTTT.

This chain joins TRBV9 and TRBJ1-3, with no clear D. Trimming removed 0 bases from V and 0 bases from J, with 10 bases in between. Germline V gene sequence: CDR1 SGDLS, CDR2 YYNGEE. This CDR3 has 16 amino acids. Here the CDR3 reads CASSVDIRSSGNTIYF. The CDR3 DNA reads as TGTGCCAGCAGCGTAGATATAAGGAGCTCTGGAAACACCATATATTTT.

The V gene is TRBV18, the J gene TRBJ2-7; D uncertain. This CDR3 has 13 amino acids. The V end lost 6 bases, the J end lost 3 bases, and 12 bases lay between the germline ends. Looked up from germline, CDR1 is KGHSH and CDR2 is LQKENI. CDR3: CASSATERYEQYF. The CDR3 DNA follows: TGTGCCAGCTCCGCTACAGAACGCTACGAGCAGTACTTC.

V and J are TRBV7-3 and TRBJ2-3, with D possibly matching TRBD1 (6 bases). CDR3 size: 13 residues. The V end was cut by 2 bases, the J end by 10 bases, with 13 bases between. Germline assignment: CDR1 SGHTA and CDR2 FQGTGA. CDR3 sequence reads: CASSLEGGRSQYF. DNA for the CDR3: TGTGCCAGCAGCTTAGAAGGGGGACGGTCGCAGTATTTT.

The chain carries TRBV29-1 and TRBJ2-2, with D unclear. V was clipped by 7 bases and J by 2 bases, with 14 bases between them. There are 14 residues in the CDR3. The germline V gene has CDR1 SQVTM and CDR2 ANQGSEA. CDR3 in DNA: TGCAGCGCCCGCGGCTATTCTAACACCGGGGAGCTGTTTTTT. It codes for CSARGYSNTGELFF.

With regard to this clone: In the same sample, other DNA sequences code for this CDR3. V is TRBV5-1 and J is TRBJ1-5; possible D gene TRBD1, 6 bases. Germline lookup yields CDR1 SGHRS and CDR2 YFSETQ. CDR3 length: 14 amino acids. V dropped 2 bases and J dropped 2 bases, with 8 bases sitting between them. CDR3 sequence (DNA): TGCGCCAGCAGCTTAGAGGGGGGCAATCAGCCCCAGCATTTT. This sequence encodes CASSLEGGNQPQHF.

The rearrangement joins TRBV7-9 to TRBJ1-1; TRBD1 agrees at 7 bases. From germline, CDR1 is SEHNR and CDR2 FQNEAQ (reference sequence). The CDR3 has 15 residues. J gave up 3 bases and V 3 bases, and 7 bases lay outside the gene matches. CDR3 coding DNA: TGTGCCAGCAGCTTGCAGGGGGGTCGGTACACTGAAGCTTTCTTT. This translates into CASSLQGGRYTEAFF.

The V gene is TRBV9, the J gene TRBJ1-2; D not resolved. The ends were cut back, 4 bases at V and 4 bases at J, with 5 bases in the middle. The CDR3 contains 11 residues. Germline V lookup: CDR1 SGDLS, CDR2 YYNGEE. The CDR3 loop reads CASSRSYGYTF. The CDR3 region has the DNA TGTGCCAGCAGCCGGTCCTATGGCTACACCTTC.

The J gene is TRBJ2-7, the V gene TRBV5-5, with 7 positions matching TRBD1. Germline lookup yields CDR1 SGHKS and CDR2 YYEKEE (reference sequence). V gave up 4 bases and J gave up 4 bases; unmatched junction bases: 8. The CDR3 spans 14 residues. The CDR3 sequence is CASSRSGTAYEQYF. DNA of the CDR3: TGTGCCAGCAGCCGATCCGGGACAGCATACGAGCAGTACTTC.